This T cell receptor beta chain was sequenced in a study of T-cell memory formation after mild COVID-19 (dated by TCRdb to about 2021). About the study as a whole: TCR sequence clusters from the two donors were found to be largely donor specific. Longitudinal TCRalpha and TCRbeta repertoire sequencing tracked T-cell clones expanding and contracting after mild COVID-19 in two donors. The cohort was made up of two young adult volunteers, one female and one male, who were previously healthy.

Ficoll-Paque density gradient centrifugation was the method used to isolate PBMCs. Study-level results and caveats: Contracting CD4+ clones appeared mostly in the CM and EM memory subsets, whereas CD8+ clones were enriched in EMRA. The detection of some responding clones in pre-infection memory suggests that pre-existing cross-reactive memory T cells joined the SARS-CoV-2 response. From day 15 to 85, contracting clones showed balanced CD4/CD8 phenotypes, whereas a second wave of clones that expanded from day 15 to 37 leaned towards CD4+. The study included only a couple of mild cases, and larger cohorts that include severe cases with pre-infection samples were judged to be necessary. Whether the second-wave clones peaking on day 37 were SARS-CoV-2 specific was not confirmed.

In this sample, this clonotype turned up a few times. The target of this receptor is not known. Per-base quality was not reported, and no clone a single base away is much larger than it. Reads for this sample came from an Illumina NovaSeq 6000. TCRalpha and TCRbeta cDNA libraries were built by 5'RACE with constant-segment primers, adding sample barcodes and unique molecular identifiers. RNA was extracted from every sample with Trizol reagent. Amplification of the libraries took two PCR steps, and the second step added a second sample barcode plus Illumina TruSeq adapters. Libraries were sequenced on an Illumina NovaSeq with 2 x 150 bp paired-end reads. Per the authors' processing: Demultiplexing of reads and collapsing into UMI-guided consensus sequences were performed with migec v1.2.7. Using mixcr v2.1.11, UMI consensuses were aligned to TRA and TRB V and J templates and then assembled into clonotypes. Clonotypes were classified as expanded or contracted when called significant by both edgeR and NoisET, with noise models trained on biological replicates. For edgeR calls, the thresholds were a false discovery rate-adjusted p below 0.01 and a log2 fold-change of 1. As an exploratory analysis of dynamics, max-normalized trajectories of the 1000 most abundant clonotypes were examined by PCA with hierarchical clustering. Each responding clone was given a CD4 or CD8 phenotype based on the CD4+ and CD8+ repertoires, which had been sequenced separately. Clones were called with MiXCR by TCRdb after fastp trimmed the public reads at Q25, and only in-frame beta chains were retained. Rows are combined by CDR3 protein, so each entry shows the most common genes and DNA. TCRdb's processing, not the authors' own work, is the source of the V and J calls. For this sample there are about 560,000 distinct CDR3 sequences; 17% appear just once. The ten largest clones represent about 8.1% of the sample.

This TCR was recovered from an adult woman who had mild COVID-19 (a few samples of this study predate the infection). The sample titles of this study are shuffled in the database, so cell type and time point are left out; the donor was told from shared clones. Source material: PBMCs or a T cell subset sorted from them (not recorded which).

The DNA sequence is given as TGTGCCAGCTCACCGGACCAACTGACAGGGAATTCACCCCTCCACTTT. This sequence encodes CASSPDQLTGNSPLHF. This chain is built from TRBV18 and TRBJ1-6; TRBD1 lines up with 7 middle nucleotides. The germline V gene supplies CDR1 KGHSH and CDR2 LQKENI. Reading from cysteine to phenylalanine, the CDR3 counts 16 amino acids. The entry retains the CDR3 DNA only, 48 bases that are in frame from base 1. The germline V end is reduced by 3 bases and the J end by 7 bases; junction bases left unmatched: 9.